The 6 T cell receptor beta chains presented below share a single source sample, sequenced in a study of shared clonotypes between healthy human individuals. Sequencing was performed with immunoSEQ multiplex PCR; in TCRdb, only in-frame clones are kept and a portion is missing. The repertoire consists of 650,000 to 800,000 clones, with just under 75% occurring once and the leading ten covering over 1.5%. Material for sequencing was memory CD4+ T cells sorted from blood. The subset is: CD45RA-negative fraction. The source is a woman aged 25 to 39 in good health.

In DNA, the CDR3 is TGTGCCAGCAGCTTAGCAGTAGCGGAGACCCAGTACTTC. Encoded protein: CASSLAVAETQYF. This chain links TRBV7-2 with TRBJ2-5; possible D gene TRBD2, 5 bases. The CDR3 has 13 amino acids. The germline CDR1 and CDR2 sequences are SGHTA and FQGNSA. Trimming cost V 0 bases and J 5 bases, with 7 bases left between them.

A remark on this clone: One end of the junction fails to match germline, which may point to a read error. This sequence joins TRBV7-9 and TRBJ2-2; no clear D. Germline assignment: CDR1 SEHNR and CDR2 FQNEAQ (reference sequence). This CDR3 contains 13 residues. The CDR3 bases are TGTGCCAGCACCTTACCAGGAACCGGGGAGCTGTTTTTT. Encoded protein: CASTLPGTGELFF.

In its sample, this clone was seen many times. V gene TRBV25-1 combines with J gene TRBJ2-7; D is perhaps TRBD1 (6 bases). The germline V and J ends were trimmed by 4 bases and 0 bases, with 19 bases remaining between them. This CDR3 is built from 17 residues. From germline, CDR1 is MGHDK and CDR2 SYGVNS. In nucleotides, the CDR3 is TGTGCCAGCAGTGCCCAGGGGCAGGGTGCCCTCTCCTACGAGCAGTACTTC. This codes for CASSAQGQGALSYEQYF.

V gene TRBV6-5 combines with J gene TRBJ1-3; perhaps TRBD1 as D (5 bases). Looked up from germline, CDR1 is MNHEY and CDR2 is SVGAGI. The CDR3 has 14 residues. V was pared by 0 bases and J by 3 bases, with 6 bases between. The CDR3 DNA sequence: TGTGCCAGCAGTTACTCTAGGGGTGGAAACACCATATATTTT. Translation: CASSYSRGGNTIYF.

The V gene is TRBV6-4, the J gene TRBJ1-5, with D uncertain. The V end was cut by 3 bases, the J end by 2 bases, with 17 bases between. Germline CDR1 and CDR2: MRHNA and SNTAGT. The CDR3 spans 17 residues. The CDR3 reads CASSDSRKIGGNQPQHF. CDR3 nucleotide sequence: TGTGCCAGCAGTGATTCACGGAAGATCGGCGGCAATCAGCCCCAGCATTTT.

The V call is TRBV10-3, the J call TRBJ2-7; 10 bases map to TRBD2. Unmatched junction bases numbered 2, after V lost 0 bases and J lost 3 bases. CDR3 length: 15 residues. Germline-derived CDR1 and CDR2 are ENHRY and SYGVKD. CDR3 DNA: TGTGCCATCAGTGAGTCTGTAGCGGGAGGCTACGAGCAGTACTTC. Protein product: CAISESVAGGYEQYF.